These 21 T cell receptor beta chains share one sample of origin, sequenced in a study of vaccination and CD4 T cells after COVID-19. Researchers used the Oncomine TCR Beta short-read assay to sequence DNA from cultured CD4+ T cells. TCRdb re-derived calls from the PCR reads in MiXCR, one entry per CDR3 protein. Of about 15,000 distinct CDR3 sequences listed, 52% are singletons. Their recognized antigens are unknown. The treatment denotes: approximately 10-day PBMC culture with coronavirus spike peptide pools or control peptides (ViraFEST assay). The specimen sequenced was CD4+ T cells from blood, cultured in vitro. Receptors originate from a human donor who had recovered from COVID-19.

The table lists this clonotype with a few counts. The chain couples TRBV24-1 to TRBJ2-2, with 10 bases that match TRBD1. The germline V gene has CDR1 KGHDR and CDR2 SFDVKD. The CDR3 has 14 residues. J was trimmed by 4 bases and V by 7 bases; bases with no gene match: 2. CDR3: CATRGTGATGELFF. CDR3 nucleotides: TGTGCCACCAGGGGGACAGGGGCCACCGGGGAGCTGTTTTTT.

This clonotype showed up just a few times. The rearrangement joins TRBV6-1 to TRBJ1-5; TRBD1 aligns across 7 bases. J gave up 7 bases and V 6 bases, and 9 bases lay outside the gene matches. Germline CDR1 reads MNHNS; CDR2 reads SASEGT. This CDR3 is built from 14 residues. The CDR3 nucleotides are TGTGCCAGCAGGGGCACAGGGGCCGGGCAGCCCCAGCATTTT. Protein product: CASRGTGAGQPQHF.

The chain employs TRBV7-9 and TRBJ1-1, with TRBD1 identical over 7 bases. Germline V gives CDR1 SEHNR, CDR2 FQNEAQ (reference sequence). The CDR3 sequence is 14 residues long. After removal of 5 bases from V and 11 bases from J, the junction contained 14 bases not matched to a gene. The CDR3 DNA sequence: TGTGCCAGCAGCCCCCAGGGGGTGATCGGTAGGGCTTTCTTT. Its translation is CASSPQGVIGRAFF. Full variable domain (remainder filled in from reference TRBV7-9 and TRBJ1-1): DTGVSQNPRHKITKRGQNVTFRCDPISEHNRLYWYRQTLGQGPEFLTYFQNEAQLEKSRLLSDRFSAERPKGSFSTLEIQRTEQGDSAMYLCASSPQGVIGRAFFGQGTRLTVV.

This sequence joins TRBV19 and TRBJ2-6; D call uncertain. Per germline, CDR1 LNHDA and CDR2 SQIVND (reference sequence). The CDR3 is made up of 13 amino acids. The V gene lost 9 bases and the J gene lost 0 bases, with 6 bases spanning the gap. CDR3 sequence (DNA): TGTGCCAGCTCAAGCTCTGGGGCCAACGTCCTGACTTTC. Its translation is CASSSSGANVLTF.

The chain combines TRBV29-1 with TRBJ1-5, with a tentative D call TRBD1 (6 bases). The V gene's germline CDR1 is SQVTM and CDR2 ANQGSEA. The CDR3 is made up of 13 amino acids. V was pared by 5 bases and J by 2 bases, with 10 bases between. CDR3 sequence (DNA): TGCAGCGTTCGGGGGGCGCGCAATCAGCCCCAGCATTTT. Translated, it gives CSVRGARNQPQHF.

The J gene is TRBJ2-7, the V gene TRBV12-3 or TRBV12-4; D could derive from TRBD1 or TRBD2 (6 bases each). The CDR3 is 16 amino acids. V gave up 5 bases and J gave up 1 base, with 18 bases separating them. This chain's CDR3 is CASSAPRGGGSYEQYF. The CDR3 DNA follows: TGTGCCAGCAGTGCACCAAGAGGGGGAGGATCCTACGAGCAGTACTTC.

The J gene is TRBJ1-5, the V gene TRBV19; 9 bases align to TRBD1. V trimming: 5 bases; J trimming: 1 base; junction bases outside the gene matches: 12. Germline assignment: CDR1 LNHDA and CDR2 SQIVND (reference sequence). The CDR3 contains 18 residues. The CDR3: CASSRTGGEVRSNQPQHF. The DNA for the CDR3 is TGTGCCAGTAGTCGAACAGGGGGCGAGGTCAGAAGCAATCAGCCCCAGCATTTT.

The chain uses TRBV2 and TRBJ1-6; tentative D call: TRBD1 (5 bases). V was cut by 6 bases and J by 3 bases, with 12 bases left in between. There are 15 residues in the CDR3. Germline V CDR1 and CDR2: SNHLY, FYNNEI. CDR3 sequence reads: CASSLTGDYNSPLHF. In DNA, the CDR3 is TGTGCCAGCAGCCTTACGGGGGACTATAATTCACCCCTCCACTTT.

The chain employs TRBV4-3 and TRBJ2-1; D perhaps matches TRBD2 (6 bases). Germline CDR1 is LGHNA and CDR2 is YSLEER. The length of the CDR3 is 13 residues. V was shortened by 5 bases and J by 2 bases, with 7 bases between the two germline ends. CDR3 coding DNA: TGCGCCAGCAGCGGGGGGACCTACAATGAGCAGTTCTTC. Its translation is CASSGGTYNEQFF.

The chain uses TRBV11-3 and TRBJ1-1, with unresolved D. Germline CDR1 reads SGHNT; CDR2 reads YENEEA. CDR3 length equals 14 residues. The V gene lost 4 bases and the J gene lost 4 bases, with 13 bases spanning the gap. The CDR3 DNA reads as TGTGCCAGCAGCTACGGGCCCCTGGGCACTGAAGCTTTCTTT. Protein product: CASSYGPLGTEAFF.

This clonotype was observed a single time. V gene TRBV11-2 combines with J gene TRBJ1-1; TRBD1 matches at 9 bases. V was pared by 5 bases and J by 1 base, with 5 bases of the junction left unmatched. Germline V gene data show CDR1 as SGHAT and CDR2 as FQNNGV. CDR3 length equals 15 residues. CDR3 DNA: TGTGCCAGCAGCCGGGGACAGGGAGGGAACACTGAAGCTTTCTTT. Translation gives CASSRGQGGNTEAFF.

Note on this clonotype: The junction departs from the called germline gene at one end, perhaps through a read error. The chain carries TRBV7-7 and TRBJ2-1; D ambiguous. The germline V gene encodes CDR1 SSHAT and CDR2 FNYEAQ (reference sequence). The CDR3 sequence is 13 residues long. CDR3 coding DNA: TGTGCTAGCAGCTTAATGTCTAAGGGCGAGCAGTTCTTC. Translation: CASSLMSKGEQFF.

This sequence joins TRBV7-8 and TRBJ1-1; D call uncertain. The germline V gene encodes CDR1 SGHVS and CDR2 FQNEAQ. Trimming removed 4 bases at V and 7 bases at J, with 19 bases between. The CDR3 spans 15 residues. CDR3 sequence reads: CASSSASGTGGEAFF. The CDR3 nucleotides read TGTGCCAGCAGCTCGGCGTCTGGCACCGGTGGTGAAGCTTTCTTT.

This clonotype has only a few counts. The chain uses TRBV27 and TRBJ1-5; the D is unclear. V lost 2 bases, J lost 3 bases, and 11 bases lay in between. Germline loops: CDR1 MNHEY, CDR2 SMNVEV (reference sequence). The CDR3 is 15 residues long. The CDR3 bases are TGTGCCAGCAGTTTACAAGGCCAGTCCAATCAGCCCCAGCATTTT. This gives the protein CASSLQGQSNQPQHF.

This chain joins TRBV6-2 or TRBV6-3 and TRBJ1-1, with a weak D call TRBD1 (6 bases). The CDR3 has 16 residues. CDR1 and CDR2 from the germline V gene are MNHEY and SVGEGT. Trimming removed 6 bases from V and 5 bases from J, with 22 bases in between. The CDR3 DNA reads as TGTGCCAGCAGACCCCGGGCCTCAGGGGTGCGGACTGAAGCTTTCTTT. This gives the protein CASRPRASGVRTEAFF.

The CDR3 DNA is TGTGCCAGCAGCTTTGGTGTGAGTGGAGGGACGCAGCCCCAGCATTTT. This encodes CASSFGVSGGTQPQHF. This sequence joins TRBV7-2 and TRBJ1-5; D possibly corresponds to TRBD1 (5 bases). The V and J ends lost 3 bases and 7 bases respectively, with 19 bases between them. Germline V gene data show CDR1 as SGHTA and CDR2 as FQGNSA. This CDR3 has 16 amino acids.

V is TRBV20-1 and J is TRBJ1-4; D call uncertain. Germline V gene lookup returns CDR1 DFQATT and CDR2 SNEGSKA (reference sequence). V shed 0 bases and J shed 0 bases, with 11 bases lying between them. The CDR3 runs to 16 residues. This CDR3 reads CSARDARRATNEKLFF. The CDR3 nucleotides are TGCAGTGCTAGAGATGCCAGGCGGGCAACTAATGAAAAACTGTTTTTT.

This clonotype has only a few counts. The rearrangement uses TRBV20-1 and TRBJ1-2, with a weak D call TRBD1 (5 bases). Germline V CDR1 and CDR2: DFQATT, SNEGSKA (reference sequence). Trimming pared 3 bases from V and 4 bases from J, leaving 6 bases between. This CDR3 comprises 11 residues. The CDR3 protein is CSARGVYGYTF. The CDR3 DNA is TGCAGTGCTAGGGGGGTCTATGGCTACACCTTC.

The V and J genes are TRBV7-9 and TRBJ2-7; 9 bases line up with TRBD1. CDR1 and CDR2 (germline): SEHNR, FQNEAQ (reference sequence). The CDR3 spans 14 residues. Trimming took 5 bases from V and 4 from J; bases not matched to a gene: 6. For the CDR3, the DNA is TGTGCCAGCAGCCCAACAGGGGGCGCGTACGAGCAGTACTTC. Its translation: CASSPTGGAYEQYF.

The genes are TRBV27 and TRBJ2-7; 8 nucleotides line up with TRBD2. V shed 6 bases and J 2 bases; nucleotides not matched to a gene: 6. This CDR3 is built from 14 residues. Germline values: CDR1 MNHEY, CDR2 SMNVEV (reference sequence). The CDR3 loop reads CASSARGGPYEQYF. The CDR3 bases are TGTGCCAGCAGCGCACGGGGGGGGCCCTACGAGCAGTACTTC.

The chain uses TRBV6-2 or TRBV6-3 and TRBJ2-7; 9 bases match TRBD1. Germline V gene lookup returns CDR1 MNHEY and CDR2 SVGEGT. The trim removed 8 bases at V and 5 bases at J, leaving 13 bases unmatched. This CDR3 spans 15 amino acids. This CDR3 is CASRPSGTGWNEQYF. The DNA for the CDR3 is TGTGCCAGCCGTCCATCCGGGACAGGGTGGAACGAGCAGTACTTC.